These T cell receptor beta chains were read from a single sample in a study of blood T cell repertoires in COVID-19. Some clones are missing from TCRdb's copy, which holds only in-frame ones; the method was immunoSEQ multiplex PCR. The table records about 180,000 clones, over 75% of them present only once. The sequenced material came from peripheral blood. The receptors shown here come from a man aged 70-80 years with active or convalescent COVID-19. Each CDR3 is given with its conserved first and last residue. The order of the fields is CDR3 DNA, CDR3 protein, J gene, V gene, D gene, clone size. A D gene is named only where the DNA matches it firmly. The size field is filled for only some rows; it gives once, few, many or a size class.

DNA: TGTGCCAGCATCGGACAGACAAATCGGCACGAGCAGTACTTC
CDR3: CASIGQTNRHEQYF
J: TRBJ2-7
V: TRBV6-6
D: -
size: -

DNA: TGTGCCAGTAGTCTGTTGGGGGGACGGGAACAGCCCCAGCATTTT
CDR3: CASSLLGGREQPQHF
J: TRBJ1-5
V: TRBV19
D: -
size: -

DNA: TGTGCCAGCAGCCGGACAGGGGGATCCTACGAGCAGTACTTC
CDR3: CASSRTGGSYEQYF
J: TRBJ2-7
V: TRBV13
D: TRBD1
size: once

DNA: TGTGCCAGCAGCTCACAGGGCCCGAGTGGCTACACCTTC
CDR3: CASSSQGPSGYTF
J: TRBJ1-2
V: TRBV7-9
D: -
size: -

DNA: TGTGCCTCCAGGGGGGTGGCAGATACGCAGTATTTT
CDR3: CASRGVADTQYF
J: TRBJ2-3
V: TRBV7-9
D: -
size: -

DNA: TGTGCCAGCAGCTGGGACAGAAACTATGGCTACACCTTC
CDR3: CASSWDRNYGYTF
J: TRBJ1-2
V: TRBV6-5
D: TRBD1
size: -

DNA: TGTGCCAGCAGCTTATCGGCGGCGAACACTGAAGCTTTCTTT
CDR3: CASSLSAANTEAFF
J: TRBJ1-1
V: TRBV7-9
D: -
size: -

DNA: TGTGCCAGCAGCTCCCGCGGCAGGGGATCGTACAATGAGCAGTTCTTC
CDR3: CASSSRGRGSYNEQFF
J: TRBJ2-1
V: TRBV7-9
D: -
size: -

DNA: TGTGCCAGTAAAATACTAGCGGGAGCCGCCCACAATGAGCAGTTCTTC
CDR3: CASKILAGAAHNEQFF
J: TRBJ2-1
V: TRBV27
D: TRBD2
size: -

DNA: TGTGCCAGGACGACCAGGAACAGGGCACCCTACGAGCAGTACTTC
CDR3: CARTTRNRAPYEQYF
J: TRBJ2-7
V: TRBV6-5
D: -
size: -

DNA: TGTGCCAGCTCGGCGGTGGAGACAGATACGCAGTATTTT
CDR3: CASSAVETDTQYF
J: TRBJ2-3
V: TRBV2
D: -
size: -

DNA: TGTGCCAGCATGACAGGGGATGGCTACACCTTC
CDR3: CASMTGDGYTF
J: TRBJ1-2
V: TRBV6-5
D: TRBD1
size: -

DNA: TGTGCCAGCAGCTCAGGGGCACCCTATGGCTACACCTTC
CDR3: CASSSGAPYGYTF
J: TRBJ1-2
V: TRBV3-1/TRBV3-2
D: -
size: -

DNA: TGTGCCGGTGGACCAGGGGCGATTTACAATGAGCAGTTCTTC
CDR3: CAGGPGAIYNEQFF
J: TRBJ2-1
V: TRBV7-9
D: -
size: -

DNA: TGTGCCAGCAGCGTCTCGGGACTAGCGGGGGGGAACGAGCAGTACTTC
CDR3: CASSVSGLAGGNEQYF
J: TRBJ2-7
V: TRBV9
D: TRBD2
size: -

DNA: TGTGCCAGCTCACCAGAACCGGGCGGGCGTTATGGCTACACCTTC
CDR3: CASSPEPGGRYGYTF
J: TRBJ1-2
V: TRBV18
D: -
size: -

DNA: TGTGCCAGCTCAAAACAGGGATTGAACACTGAAGCTTTCTTT
CDR3: CASSKQGLNTEAFF
J: TRBJ1-1
V: TRBV18
D: -
size: -

DNA: TGTGCCTGGAGTGGGACTTACTCTGGAAACACCATATATTTT
CDR3: CAWSGTYSGNTIYF
J: TRBJ1-3
V: TRBV30
D: -
size: -

DNA: TGTGCCTGGAGCGGGGGGAGCACAGATACGCAGTATTTT
CDR3: CAWSGGSTDTQYF
J: TRBJ2-3
V: TRBV30
D: TRBD2
size: -

DNA: TGTGCCAGCTCAAAGGGACAGGGATCACCCCTCCACTTT
CDR3: CASSKGQGSPLHF
J: TRBJ1-6
V: TRBV18
D: TRBD1
size: -